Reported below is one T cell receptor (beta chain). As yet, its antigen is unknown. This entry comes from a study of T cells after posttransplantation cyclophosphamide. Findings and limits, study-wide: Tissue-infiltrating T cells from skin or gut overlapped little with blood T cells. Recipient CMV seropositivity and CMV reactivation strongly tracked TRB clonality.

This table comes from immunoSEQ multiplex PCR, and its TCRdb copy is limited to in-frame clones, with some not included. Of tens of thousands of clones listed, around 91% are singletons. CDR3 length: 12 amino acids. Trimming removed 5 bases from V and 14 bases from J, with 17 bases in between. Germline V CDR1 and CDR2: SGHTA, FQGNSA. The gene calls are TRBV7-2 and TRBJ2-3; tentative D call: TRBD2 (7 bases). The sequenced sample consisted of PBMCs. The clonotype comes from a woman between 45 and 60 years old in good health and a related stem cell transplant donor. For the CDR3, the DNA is TGTGCCAGCAGCCTACTGGGGGGGGCCCGGTATTTT. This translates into CASSLLGGARYF. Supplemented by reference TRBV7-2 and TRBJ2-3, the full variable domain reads GAGVSQSPSNKVTEKGKDVELRCDPISGHTALYWYRQSLGQGLEFLIYFQGNSAPDKSGLPSDRFSAERTGGSVSTLTIQRTQQEDSAVYLCASSLLGGARYFGPGTRLTVL.